This TCR beta chain stems from a study of a mutant IDH1 vaccine in newly diagnosed glioma. Profiling relied on immunoSEQ multiplex PCR, and the TCRdb table lists in-frame clones only, not all of them. The table records approximately 76,000 clones, 90% to 95% of them present only once. About this clone itself: Its antigen is not identified.

The time point here: week 5, during vaccination. It was 300 ug of mutant IDH1 20-mer peptide that made up each vaccine dose, given with topical imiquimod. The junction had 5 bases not matched to a gene; V was cut back by 3 bases and J by 5 bases. CDR1 KGHSH and CDR2 LQKENI come from the germline V gene. The CDR3 contains 14 residues. The sequencing used PBMCs, collected from a glioma patient whose treatment included an IDH1 peptide vaccine. The rearrangement uses TRBV18 and TRBJ1-1, with 8 bases matching TRBD1. The sequence derives from a woman aged 45-65 years with glioma. The CDR3 is CASSPGQGETEAFF. The CDR3 DNA sequence: TGTGCCAGCTCACCCGGACAGGGAGAGACTGAAGCTTTCTTT.